Following are 21 T cell receptor beta chains from one sample sequenced in a study of regulatory and conventional T cells in RAG deficiency. The method was immunoSEQ multiplex PCR; TCRdb's version includes in-frame clones alone and lacks a portion of them. The sample includes several thousand clones, about 94% of them seen just once. Regulatory T cells were sorted from blood as CD4+ CD25-high CD127-low cells. The same specimen was also included in a second study, on regulatory T cells. Turning to that study: The primer mix had 52 TRBV and 13 TRBJ primers.

Material: CD127- CD25+ CD4+ Tregs sorted from blood. These receptors were obtained from a human donor in good health.

The chain combines TRBV7-2 with TRBJ2-7; 7 bases are shared with TRBD1. Germline values: CDR1 SGHTA, CDR2 FQGNSA. The CDR3 sequence is 14 residues long. With V trimmed by 3 bases and J by 5 bases, 7 bases remained unmatched. CDR3 sequence: CASSFMTGPHEQYF. DNA of the CDR3: TGTGCCAGCAGCTTTATGACAGGGCCCCACGAGCAGTACTTC.

The rearrangement joins TRBV5-1 to TRBJ1-1, with 8 bases fitting TRBD1. The CDR3 contains 16 residues. V was clipped by 4 bases and J by 3 bases; unmatched bases: 11. Germline V CDR1 and CDR2: SGHRS, YFSETQ. CDR3 coding DNA: TGCGCCAGCAGCCCCGGGGGACAGGCCGGGGACACTGAAGCTTTCTTT. This gives the protein CASSPGGQAGDTEAFF. The full variable domain, completed using reference TRBV5-1 and TRBJ1-1, is KAGVTQTPRYLIKTRGQQVTLSCSPISGHRSVSWYQQTPGQGLQFLFEYFSETQRNKGNFPGRFSGRQFSNSRSEMNVSTLELGDSALYLCASSPGGQAGDTEAFFGQGTRLTVV.

J is TRBJ2-4 and V is TRBV2; TRBD2 is a possible D gene (6 bases). CDR1 and CDR2 from the germline V gene are SNHLY and FYNNEI. V gave up 5 bases and J gave up 1 base, with 15 bases separating them. The CDR3 is 16 amino acids. The CDR3 coding sequence is TGTGCCAGCAGTCGGGGAGGCAGGGAGGCCAAAAACATTCAGTACTTC. Protein sequence: CASSRGGREAKNIQYF.

This clone was seen a single time. The CDR3 spells CASSKPGLAVYNEQFF. In DNA, the CDR3 is TGCGCCAGCAGCAAACCGGGACTAGCGGTATACAATGAGCAGTTCTTC. The chain has TRBV5-1 and TRBJ2-1, with 11 bases lining up with TRBD2. This CDR3 is built from 16 residues. In germline, CDR1 is SGHRS, CDR2 YFSETQ. V lost 4 bases and J lost 4; bases outside the gene matches: 7. The variable domain in full, completed from reference TRBV5-1 and TRBJ2-1, reads KAGVTQTPRYLIKTRGQQVTLSCSPISGHRSVSWYQQTPGQGLQFLFEYFSETQRNKGNFPGRFSGRQFSNSRSEMNVSTLELGDSALYLCASSKPGLAVYNEQFFGPGTRLTVL.

V and J are TRBV5-1 and TRBJ1-1; 10 bases fit TRBD1. The CDR3 is made up of 15 amino acids. Germline V gene sequence: CDR1 SGHRS, CDR2 YFSETQ. The J segment lost 8 bases and the V segment lost 4 bases, leaving 11 bases of the junction unmatched. CDR3 nucleotides: TGCGCCAGCAGCCGTAGAAGGGACAGGGGCTCGGAAGCTTTCTTT. Translation: CASSRRRDRGSEAFF.

The V and J genes are TRBV5-4 and TRBJ2-2; TRBD2 might be the D (5 bases). The V and J ends lost 0 bases and 0 bases respectively, with 12 bases between them. The CDR3 runs to 17 residues. CDR1 and CDR2 from the germline V gene are SGHNT and YYREEE (reference sequence). The DNA for the CDR3 is TGTGCCAGCAGCTTGGCCGAGGGTAGGGCGAACACCGGGGAGCTGTTTTTT. It is translated as CASSLAEGRANTGELFF.

The gene calls are TRBV11-2 and TRBJ1-1; 7 nucleotides align to TRBD1. CDR1 is SGHAT, CDR2 FQNNGV, per germline. With V trimmed by 5 bases and J by 7 bases, 10 bases remained unmatched. This CDR3 is built from 14 residues. DNA of the CDR3: TGTGCCAGCAGCCCGTGGACAGGCCCAAATGAAGCTTTCTTT. This sequence encodes CASSPWTGPNEAFF. Using reference TRBV11-2 and TRBJ1-1 for the parts outside the CDR3, the full variable domain is EAGVAQSPRYKIIEKRQSVAFWCNPISGHATLYWYQQILGQGPKLLIQFQNNGVVDDSQLPKDRFSAERLKGVDSTLKIQPAKLEDSAVYLCASSPWTGPNEAFFGQGTRLTVV.

The rearrangement links TRBV6-5 to TRBJ1-1; TRBD1 might be the D (5 bases). The germline V and J ends were trimmed by 2 bases and 0 bases, with 10 bases remaining between them. The CDR3 runs 15 residues. Germline values: CDR1 MNHEY, CDR2 SVGAGI. CDR3 bases: TGTGCCAGCAGTTACGGGGCCAGAATGAACACTGAAGCTTTCTTT. Translated: CASSYGARMNTEAFF.

This clone has a handful of counts. This chain uses TRBV10-3 with TRBJ1-1; a possible D gene is TRBD1 (5 bases). The CDR3 is 14 residues long. CDR1 and CDR2 from the germline V gene are ENHRY and SYGVKD. Trimming took 6 bases from V and 0 from J, leaving 11 bases between them. The CDR3 nucleotides are TGTGCCATCAGCCGTCAGGGTATGAACACTGAAGCTTTCTTT. This encodes CAISRQGMNTEAFF.

This clone has only one observation. V gene TRBV7-2 combines with J gene TRBJ1-2; D is possibly TRBD1 (5 bases). V was shortened by 0 bases and J by 2 bases, with 7 bases between the two germline ends. CDR3 length: 14 amino acids. In germline, CDR1 is SGHTA, CDR2 FQGNSA. As DNA, the CDR3 is TGTGCCAGCAGCTTAGCTAACAGGAACTATGGCTACACCTTC. It encodes CASSLANRNYGYTF.

The J gene is TRBJ2-3, the V gene TRBV27; 10 bases are shared with TRBD2. Germline loops: CDR1 MNHEY, CDR2 SMNVEV (reference sequence). Trimming removed 4 bases from V and 3 bases from J; junction bases left unmatched: 7. This CDR3 has 16 amino acids. DNA for the CDR3: TGTGCCAGCAGTTCTACCGGGACTAGCGTGACAGATACGCAGTATTTT. Translated: CASSSTGTSVTDTQYF.

The V and J genes are TRBV19 and TRBJ1-2; 9 bases are shared with TRBD1. Trimming at V came to 5 bases and at J to 8 bases, leaving 6 bases not matched to a gene. This CDR3 region has 13 residues. CDR1 LNHDA and CDR2 SQIVND come from the germline V gene (reference sequence). DNA of the CDR3: TGTGCCAGTAGTCTGCGACAGGGGGGAGGCTACACCTTC. This translates into CASSLRQGGGYTF.

In this sample, this clone turned up a few times. V and J are TRBV7-9 and TRBJ2-1, with 10 bases lining up with TRBD2. Germline CDR1 is SEHNR and CDR2 is FQNEAQ (reference sequence). This CDR3 has 17 residues. The J segment lost 1 base and the V segment lost 3 bases, leaving 6 bases of the junction unmatched. The CDR3 nucleotides are TGTGCCAGCAGCTTGCTAGCGGGAGTAGGGTCCTACAATGAGCAGTTCTTC. Its translation: CASSLLAGVGSYNEQFF.

The chain employs TRBV5-4 and TRBJ1-6, with 7 nucleotides matching TRBD1. CDR3 length: 16 residues. CDR1 and CDR2 from the germline V gene are SGHNT and YYREEE (reference sequence). The V and J ends lost 6 bases and 8 bases, in that order; junction bases with no gene match: 14. This chain's CDR3 is CASTSQTGFYDSPLHF. The CDR3 DNA is TGTGCCAGCACCTCACAGACAGGGTTTTATGATTCACCCCTCCACTTT.

The sample holds one count of this clone. In DNA, the CDR3 is TGCGCCAGCAGCCTTCGACTAGCGGGGTACGAGCAGTACTTC. Residues: CASSLRLAGYEQYF. The genes are TRBV5-1 and TRBJ2-7; 11 bases are shared with TRBD2. Germline values: CDR1 SGHRS, CDR2 YFSETQ. J was trimmed by 4 bases and V by 4 bases; bases with no gene match: 4. The CDR3 covers 14 residues.

V usage is TRBV12-5 and J usage is TRBJ2-7; 11 nucleotides agree with TRBD1. Germline V gene data show CDR1 as LGHNT and CDR2 as FRNRAP. The CDR3 is made up of 19 amino acids. V lost 0 bases to trimming and J lost 3 bases; unmatched junction nucleotides: 13. Here the CDR3 reads CASGLVSGQGARSHYEQYF. The CDR3, as DNA: TGTGCTAGTGGTTTGGTCTCAGGACAGGGGGCGAGGTCCCACTACGAGCAGTACTTC.

This chain joins TRBV19 and TRBJ2-1; TRBD1 is a possible D gene (6 bases). Between the trimmed V and J ends, which lost 5 bases and 12 bases, there was a span of 23 bases. The CDR3 spans 15 residues. The V gene's germline CDR1 is LNHDA and CDR2 SQIVND (reference sequence). The CDR3 loop is CASSLWARGEVGQFF. Written as DNA, the CDR3 is TGTGCCAGTAGTTTGTGGGCCAGGGGAGAAGTTGGGCAGTTCTTC.

The gene calls are TRBV6-1 and TRBJ2-7; D is perhaps TRBD1 (6 bases). From germline, CDR1 is MNHNS and CDR2 SASEGT. This CDR3 spans 14 amino acids. V lost 6 bases and J lost 0, with 12 bases in between. This chain's CDR3 is CASSRDRSSYEQYF. CDR3 nucleotide sequence: TGTGCCAGCAGCCGCGACAGGAGCTCCTACGAGCAGTACTTC.

The V call is TRBV7-8, the J call TRBJ2-6; D gene uncertain. Trimming removed 2 bases at V and 2 bases at J, with 4 bases between. The CDR3 sequence is 14 residues long. Looked up from germline, CDR1 is SGHVS and CDR2 is FQNEAQ. The CDR3 here is CASSLYTGANVLTF. The CDR3 coding sequence is TGTGCCAGCAGCTTATATACTGGGGCCAACGTCCTGACTTTC.

This clone was recorded only once. The chain couples TRBV6-5 to TRBJ1-2; a weak D match, TRBD1 (5 bases). CDR1 and CDR2 (germline): MNHEY, SVGAGI. The CDR3 has 14 residues. V lost 2 bases and J 3 bases, leaving 10 bases between the germline ends. Written as DNA, the CDR3 is TGTGCCAGCAGTTACCAAGGAGGGGACTATGGCTACACCTTC. This sequence encodes CASSYQGGDYGYTF.

The gene calls are TRBV7-2 and TRBJ2-3; D unresolved. This CDR3 has 14 amino acids. The germline CDR1 and CDR2 sequences are SGHTA and FQGNSA. V was trimmed by 3 bases and J by 1 base, leaving 8 bases between them. Written as DNA, the CDR3 is TGTGCCAGCAGCTTTCAACCGGGCACAGATACGCAGTATTTT. Protein sequence: CASSFQPGTDTQYF.